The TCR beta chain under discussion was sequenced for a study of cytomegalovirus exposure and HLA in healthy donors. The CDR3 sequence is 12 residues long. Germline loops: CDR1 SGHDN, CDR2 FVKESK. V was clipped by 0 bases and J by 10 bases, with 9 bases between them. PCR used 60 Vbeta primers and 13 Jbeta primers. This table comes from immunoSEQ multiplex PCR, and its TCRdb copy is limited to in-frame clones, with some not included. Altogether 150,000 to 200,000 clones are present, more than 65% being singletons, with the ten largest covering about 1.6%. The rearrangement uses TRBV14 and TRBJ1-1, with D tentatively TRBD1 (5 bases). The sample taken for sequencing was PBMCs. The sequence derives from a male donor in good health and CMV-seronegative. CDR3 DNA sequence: TGTGCCAGCAGCCAAGACAGGGTGCGAGCTTTCTTT. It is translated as CASSQDRVRAFF. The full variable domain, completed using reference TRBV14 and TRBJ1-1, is EAGVTQFPSHSVIEKGQTVTLRCDPISGHDNLYWYRRVMGKEIKFLLHFVKESKQDESGMPNNRFLAERTGGTYSTLKVQPAELEDSGVYFCASSQDRVRAFFGQGTRLTVV.